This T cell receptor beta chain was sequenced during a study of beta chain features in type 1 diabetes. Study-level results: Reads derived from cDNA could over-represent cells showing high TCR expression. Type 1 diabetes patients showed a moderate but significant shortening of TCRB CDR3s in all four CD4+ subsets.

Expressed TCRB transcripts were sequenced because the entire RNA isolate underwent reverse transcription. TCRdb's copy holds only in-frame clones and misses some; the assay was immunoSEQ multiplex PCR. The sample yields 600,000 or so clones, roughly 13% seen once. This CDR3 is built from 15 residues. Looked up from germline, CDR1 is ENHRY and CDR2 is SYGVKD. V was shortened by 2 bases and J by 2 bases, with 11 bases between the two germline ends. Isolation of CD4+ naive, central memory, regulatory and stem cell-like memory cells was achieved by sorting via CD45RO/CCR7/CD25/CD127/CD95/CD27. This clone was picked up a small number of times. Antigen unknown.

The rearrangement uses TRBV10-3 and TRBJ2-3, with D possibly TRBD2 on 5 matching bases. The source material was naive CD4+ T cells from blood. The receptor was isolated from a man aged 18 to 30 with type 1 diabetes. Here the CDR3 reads CAISEQDFYTDTQYF. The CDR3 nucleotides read TGTGCCATCAGTGAGCAGGACTTCTACACAGATACGCAGTATTTT.